Listed below are T cell receptor beta chains from one sample, sequenced in a study of cytomegalovirus exposure and HLA in healthy donors. Clones were sequenced by immunoSEQ multiplex PCR, and TCRdb holds only the in-frame ones, with some missing. The repertoire includes about 140,000 clones, more than 75% of them detected once, and approximately 2% sits in the top ten. Sequenced sample: PBMCs. These receptors were obtained from a man under 40 in good health and CMV-seronegative. Each CDR3 is given without its conserved first and last residue. A D gene is named only where the DNA matches it firmly.

v_gene | d_gene | CDR3aa
TRBV7-9 | TRBD1 | ASLGQGSYEQY
TRBV28 | - | ASSWTVTNEKLF
TRBV13 | - | ASSFAHEEAF
TRBV28 | TRBD2 | ASSLYPGTSGSREAQY
TRBV28 | - | ASRKGWGDYPQH
TRBV5-1 | - | ASSPGGESYQPQH
TRBV6-5 | - | ASSPYVFTGELF
TRBV27 | - | ASSPLAGKPYEQY
TRBV28 | - | ASSWRQRGYT
TRBV10-1 | TRBD2 | ASNSGGYNEQF
TRBV18 | TRBD1 | ASSPTGIPSANYGYT
TRBV4-1 | - | ASSQVAERTYEQY
TRBV14 | - | ASSPIRGRFYEQY
TRBV28 | - | ASSLHTGNNEQF
TRBV9 | - | ASSVGGGSGNQPQH
TRBV14 | TRBD1 | ASSHPIGDRGSYEQY
TRBV6-4 | - | ASSSTRHGEQY
TRBV28 | - | ASSLESYGYT
TRBV9 | - | ASSPVGGLGTEAF
TRBV7-2 | TRBD1 | ASSLDRGQEKLF
TRBV18 | - | ASSPYTTGNTEAF
TRBV27 | TRBD1 | ASSLGTIGGSDWF
TRBV6-6 | - | ASSYGSSVYNEQF
TRBV7-2 | - | ASSLAPVTDTQY
TRBV30 | - | AWDTGYNEQF
TRBV5-1 | - | ASGTIRATEAF
TRBV28 | - | ASGSDIGNTIY
TRBV29-1 | - | SVVSQGNQPQH
TRBV28 | - | ASSEYRKDTEAF
TRBV9 | - | ASSQGHNQPQH
TRBV7-2 | - | ASSLTSRDLHRSAEAF
TRBV7-9 | - | ASSLAGAPGGEKLF
TRBV5-1 | - | ASSLDGGALNQPQH
TRBV7-7 | TRBD2 | ASSFGLAGGADTQY
TRBV27 | - | ASRNPRLTEAF
TRBV19 | - | ASSPRVFQETQY
TRBV7-2 | - | ASSSTEVYGYT
TRBV30 | - | AWSVEENQPQH
TRBV9 | TRBD2 | ASSGLAGGTDTQY
TRBV10-3 | - | ASARGTGYEQY
TRBV6-5 | - | ASSYSVEGNTEAF
TRBV28 | - | ASSLAQGNYEQY
TRBV2 | - | ASHRVGNSNQPQH
TRBV7-9 | TRBD1 | ASSSQGSNQPQH
TRBV15 | - | ATSREASTDTQY
TRBV27 | TRBD1 | ASSPNDRAQH
TRBV15 | TRBD1 | ATSREGTGGTQY
TRBV27 | - | ASSFAGVGETQY
TRBV15 | TRBD1 | ATSSVQGAYEQY
TRBV4-1 | - | ASSQAGVREKLF
TRBV4-1 | TRBD1 | ASSQRGQGLLGEKLF
TRBV5-3 | - | ARSSAPRDWADTQY
TRBV2 | TRBD1 | ASSLGQATNEKLF
TRBV28 | TRBD1 | ASRPGQGFAEQY
TRBV4-3 | - | ASSQELGQDDYGYT